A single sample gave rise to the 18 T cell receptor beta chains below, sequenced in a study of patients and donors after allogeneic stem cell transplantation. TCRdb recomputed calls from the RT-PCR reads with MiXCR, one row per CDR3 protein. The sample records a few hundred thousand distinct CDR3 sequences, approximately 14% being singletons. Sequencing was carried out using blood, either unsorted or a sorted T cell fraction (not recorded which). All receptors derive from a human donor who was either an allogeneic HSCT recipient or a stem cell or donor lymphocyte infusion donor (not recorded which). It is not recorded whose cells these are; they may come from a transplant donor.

Here the CDR3 reads CASRAVQGYGYTF. The CDR3 DNA follows: TGTGCCAGCAGGGCGGTTCAGGGGTATGGCTACACCTTC. The gene calls are TRBV27 and TRBJ1-2; D perhaps matches TRBD1 (6 bases). V lost 6 bases to trimming and J lost 5 bases, with 13 bases between them. Germline V lookup: CDR1 MNHEY, CDR2 SMNVEV (reference sequence). This CDR3 comprises 13 residues.

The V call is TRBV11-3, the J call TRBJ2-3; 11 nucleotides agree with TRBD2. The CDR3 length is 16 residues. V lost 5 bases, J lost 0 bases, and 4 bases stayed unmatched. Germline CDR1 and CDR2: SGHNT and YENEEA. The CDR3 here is CASSRGTSGSTDTQYF. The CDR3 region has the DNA TGTGCCAGCAGCCGGGGGACTAGCGGCAGCACAGATACGCAGTATTTT.

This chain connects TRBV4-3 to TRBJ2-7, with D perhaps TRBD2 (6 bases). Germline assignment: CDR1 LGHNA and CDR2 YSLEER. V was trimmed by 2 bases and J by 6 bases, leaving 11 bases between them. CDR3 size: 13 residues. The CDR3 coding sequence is TGCGCCAGCAGCCAATGGTCCGGGGGCGAGCAGTACTTC. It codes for CASSQWSGGEQYF.

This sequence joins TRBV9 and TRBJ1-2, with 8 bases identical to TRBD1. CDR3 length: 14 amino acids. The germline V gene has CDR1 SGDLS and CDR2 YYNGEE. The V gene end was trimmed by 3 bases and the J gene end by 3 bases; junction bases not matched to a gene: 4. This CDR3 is CASSEPGQDYGYTF. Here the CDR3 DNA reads TGTGCCAGCAGCGAACCGGGACAGGACTATGGCTACACCTTC.

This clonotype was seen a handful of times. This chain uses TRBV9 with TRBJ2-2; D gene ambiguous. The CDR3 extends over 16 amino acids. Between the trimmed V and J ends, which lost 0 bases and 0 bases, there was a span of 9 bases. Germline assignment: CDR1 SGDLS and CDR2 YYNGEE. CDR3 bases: TGTGCCAGCAGCGTAGTGGTTGGCCCGAACACCGGGGAGCTGTTTTTT. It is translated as CASSVVVGPNTGELFF.

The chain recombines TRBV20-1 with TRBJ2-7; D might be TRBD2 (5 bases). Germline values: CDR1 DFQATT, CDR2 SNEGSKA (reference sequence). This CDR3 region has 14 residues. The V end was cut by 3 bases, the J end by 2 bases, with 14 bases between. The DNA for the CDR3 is TGCAGTGCTAGTCCCGGACTGGGAACCTACGAGCAGTACTTC. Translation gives CSASPGLGTYEQYF.

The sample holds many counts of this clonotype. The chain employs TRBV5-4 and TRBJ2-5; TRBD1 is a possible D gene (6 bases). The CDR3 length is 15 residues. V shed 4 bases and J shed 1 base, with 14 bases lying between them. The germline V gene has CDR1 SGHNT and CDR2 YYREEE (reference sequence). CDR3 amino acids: CASSQPPGVQETQYF. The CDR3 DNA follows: TGTGCCAGCAGCCAACCCCCAGGGGTCCAAGAGACCCAGTACTTC. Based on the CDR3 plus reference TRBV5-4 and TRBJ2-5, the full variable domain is ETGVTQSPTHLIKTRGQQVTLRCSSQSGHNTVSWYQQALGQGPQFIFQYYREEENGRGNFPPRFSGLQFPNYSSELNVNALELDDSALYLCASSQPPGVQETQYFGPGTRLLVL.

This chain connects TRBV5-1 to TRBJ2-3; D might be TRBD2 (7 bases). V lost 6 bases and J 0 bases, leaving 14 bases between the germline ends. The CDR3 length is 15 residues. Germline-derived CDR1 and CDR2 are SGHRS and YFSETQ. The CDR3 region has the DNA TGCGCCAGCATCCGCGGGGGCCAGAGCACAGATACGCAGTATTTT. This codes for CASIRGGQSTDTQYF. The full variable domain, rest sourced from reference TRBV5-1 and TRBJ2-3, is KAGVTQTPRYLIKTRGQQVTLSCSPISGHRSVSWYQQTPGQGLQFLFEYFSETQRNKGNFPGRFSGRQFSNSRSEMNVSTLELGDSALYLCASIRGGQSTDTQYFGPGTRLTVL.

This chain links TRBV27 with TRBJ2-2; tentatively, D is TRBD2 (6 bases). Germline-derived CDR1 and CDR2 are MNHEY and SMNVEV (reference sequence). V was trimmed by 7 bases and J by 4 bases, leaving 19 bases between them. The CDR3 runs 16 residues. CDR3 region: CASNPRWRGATGELFF. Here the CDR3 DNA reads TGTGCCAGCAACCCCCGTTGGAGGGGTGCCACCGGGGAGCTGTTTTTT.

The DNA of the CDR3 is TGCGCCAGCAGCACTATGACAGGGGGCGACTATGGCTACACCTTC. As protein: CASSTMTGGDYGYTF. V gene TRBV5-1 combines with J gene TRBJ1-2, with 10 bases aligning to TRBD1. The germline CDR1 and CDR2 sequences are SGHRS and YFSETQ. The CDR3 totals 15 residues. The trim removed 4 bases at V and 3 bases at J, leaving 6 bases unmatched.

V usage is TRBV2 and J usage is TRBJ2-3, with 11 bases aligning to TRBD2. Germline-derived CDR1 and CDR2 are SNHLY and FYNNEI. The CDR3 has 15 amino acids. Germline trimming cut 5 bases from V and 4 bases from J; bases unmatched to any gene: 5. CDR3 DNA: TGTGCCAGCAGTCGGGATAGCGGGAGGGCAGATACGCAGTATTTT. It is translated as CASSRDSGRADTQYF.

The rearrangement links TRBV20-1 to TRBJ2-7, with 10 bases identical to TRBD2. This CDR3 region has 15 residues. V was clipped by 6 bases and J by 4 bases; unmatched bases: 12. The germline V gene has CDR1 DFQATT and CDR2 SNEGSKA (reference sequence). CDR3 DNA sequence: TGCAGTGCGCCTATGGAGGGGGGACTAGCGTACGAGCAGTACTTC. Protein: CSAPMEGGLAYEQYF.

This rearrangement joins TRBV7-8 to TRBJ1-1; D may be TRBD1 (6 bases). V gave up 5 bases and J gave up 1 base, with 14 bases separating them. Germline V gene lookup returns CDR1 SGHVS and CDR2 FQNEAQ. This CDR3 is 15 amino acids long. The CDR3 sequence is CASSPLDRTNTEAFF. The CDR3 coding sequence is TGTGCCAGCAGCCCGCTCGACAGGACGAACACTGAAGCTTTCTTT.

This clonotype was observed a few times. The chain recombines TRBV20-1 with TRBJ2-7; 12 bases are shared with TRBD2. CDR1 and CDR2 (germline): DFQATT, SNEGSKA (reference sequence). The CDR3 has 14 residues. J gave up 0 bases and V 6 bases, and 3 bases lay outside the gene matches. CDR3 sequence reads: CSAPTSGGSYEQYF. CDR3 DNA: TGCAGTGCGCCGACTAGCGGGGGCTCCTACGAGCAGTACTTC.

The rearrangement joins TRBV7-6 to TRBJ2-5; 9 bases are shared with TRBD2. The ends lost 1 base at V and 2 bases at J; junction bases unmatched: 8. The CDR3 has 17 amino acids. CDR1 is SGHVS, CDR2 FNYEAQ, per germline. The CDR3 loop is CASSLGVSGGAQETQYF. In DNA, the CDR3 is TGTGCCAGCAGCTTAGGGGTTAGCGGGGGTGCACAAGAGACCCAGTACTTC.

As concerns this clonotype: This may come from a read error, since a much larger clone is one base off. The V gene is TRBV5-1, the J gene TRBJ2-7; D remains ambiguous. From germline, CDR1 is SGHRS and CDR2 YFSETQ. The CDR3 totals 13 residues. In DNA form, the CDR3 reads TGCCCCAGCAGCTTAAGGGTTTCCTACGAGCAGTACTTC. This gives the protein CPSSLRVSYEQYF.

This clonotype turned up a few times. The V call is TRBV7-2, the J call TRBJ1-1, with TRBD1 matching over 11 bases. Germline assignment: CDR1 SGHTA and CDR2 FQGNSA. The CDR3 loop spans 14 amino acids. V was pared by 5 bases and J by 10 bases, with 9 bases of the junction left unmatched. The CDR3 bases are TGTGCCAGCAGCACCTCCGGGACAGGGGGTAGAGCTTTCTTT. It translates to CASSTSGTGGRAFF.

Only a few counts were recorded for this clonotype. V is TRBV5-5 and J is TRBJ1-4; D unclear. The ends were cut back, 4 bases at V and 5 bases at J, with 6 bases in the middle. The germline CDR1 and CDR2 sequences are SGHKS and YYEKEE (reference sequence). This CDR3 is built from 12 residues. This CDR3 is CASSDMNEKLFF. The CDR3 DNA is TGTGCCAGCAGCGATATGAATGAAAAACTGTTTTTT.